These 16 T cell receptor beta chains originate from one sample sequenced in a study of PD-1 blockade in classical Hodgkin lymphoma. Sequenced by immunoSEQ multiplex PCR; TCRdb stores in-frame clones only, minus some. The profile shows about 90,000 clones, roughly nine tenths of them singletons. Every patient relapsed after autologous stem cell transplantation, and brentuximab vedotin exposure varied. The sample here was peripheral blood mononuclear cells (PBMCs), taken before the second cycle of nivolumab. These receptors were obtained from a human donor with classical Hodgkin lymphoma.

The rearrangement uses TRBV6-5 and TRBJ1-1, with TRBD1 matching over 9 bases. The CDR3 extends over 14 amino acids. Per the germline V gene, CDR1 is MNHEY and CDR2 is SVGAGI. J lost 5 bases, V lost 6 bases, and 7 bases had no gene match. CDR3 loop: CASSQGQGGTEAFF. CDR3 in DNA: TGTGCCAGCAGCCAGGGACAGGGAGGAACTGAAGCTTTCTTT.

The gene calls are TRBV9 and TRBJ2-7; perhaps TRBD2 as D (5 bases). The germline V gene has CDR1 SGDLS and CDR2 YYNGEE. V gave up 3 bases and J gave up 6 bases, with 10 bases separating them. The CDR3 is 12 residues long. The CDR3 DNA reads as TGTGCCAGCAGCGCGGAGGCGGGCGAGCAGTACTTC. Protein sequence: CASSAEAGEQYF.

A note on this clone: The DNA is left out, because the CDR3 cannot be placed on it with certainty; the CDR3 is given as TCRdb lists it. This sequence joins TRBV21-1 and TRBJ2-3; TRBD2 was called by the table and not checked on the DNA. TRBV21-1 corresponds to a pseudogene. With termini counted, the CDR3 has 19 amino acids. The CDR3 region is CASSKILAGWGDGTDTQYF.

The chain uses TRBV27 and TRBJ2-7, with TRBD2 matching over 9 bases. CDR3 length: 18 residues. V trimming: 5 bases; J trimming: 4 bases; junction bases outside the gene matches: 18. Germline V gives CDR1 MNHEY, CDR2 SMNVEV (reference sequence). In DNA, the CDR3 is TGTGCCAGCAGTCCCCTCTTCGGGGCTCTAGCGGGGCCATACGAGCAGTACTTC. This codes for CASSPLFGALAGPYEQYF.

This sequence joins TRBV7-9 and TRBJ2-2, with 8 bases that match TRBD2. This CDR3 contains 13 residues. Germline CDR1 is SEHNR and CDR2 is FQNEAQ (reference sequence). The junction had 3 bases not matched to a gene; V was cut back by 5 bases and J by 7 bases. CDR3 residues: CASSPGGDGELFF. The DNA of the CDR3 is TGTGCCAGCAGCCCCGGGGGGGACGGGGAGCTGTTTTTT.

The chain carries TRBV10-3 and TRBJ2-2; D possibly corresponds to TRBD2 (5 bases). Germline V CDR1 and CDR2: ENHRY, SYGVKD. Trimming removed 10 bases from V and 3 bases from J, with 15 bases in between. The CDR3 is 14 residues long. The CDR3 loop reads CASRSGGDTGELFF. For the CDR3, the DNA is TGTGCCAGTCGAAGCGGAGGTGACACCGGGGAGCTGTTTTTT.

The sample holds a few counts of this clone. CDR3: CASSFIREVNQPQHF. The CDR3 nucleotides are TGTGCCAGCAGTTTTATTAGGGAGGTCAATCAGCCCCAGCATTTT. The chain is built from TRBV27 and TRBJ1-5; D gene ambiguous. V was shortened by 3 bases and J by 3 bases, with 12 bases between the two germline ends. The CDR3 has 15 residues. The germline V gene encodes CDR1 MNHEY and CDR2 SMNVEV (reference sequence).

The chain uses TRBV7-9 and TRBJ2-1; weak D call: TRBD2 (6 bases). V lost 3 bases, J lost 1 base, and 10 bases lay in between. CDR3 size: 15 residues. Per the germline V gene, CDR1 is SEHNR and CDR2 is FQNEAQ (reference sequence). This chain's CDR3 is CASSLGGQSYNEQFF. The CDR3 DNA reads as TGTGCCAGCAGCTTGGGGGGTCAATCCTACAATGAGCAGTTCTTC.

The chain uses TRBV9 and TRBJ2-5; the match to TRBD1 covers 7 bases. The CDR3 sequence is 15 residues long. V lost 4 bases, J lost 2 bases, and 8 bases stayed unmatched. Germline values: CDR1 SGDLS, CDR2 YYNGEE. CDR3 region: CASSPTRTGQETQYF. CDR3 nucleotides: TGTGCCAGCAGCCCAACCCGGACAGGACAAGAGACCCAGTACTTC.

The J gene is TRBJ2-3, the V gene TRBV6-1; D is uncertain. The germline V gene has CDR1 MNHNS and CDR2 SASEGT. This CDR3 has 13 amino acids. V dropped 4 bases and J dropped 2 bases, with 7 bases sitting between them. CDR3 loop: CASSGTVTDTQYF. CDR3 coding DNA: TGTGCCAGCAGTGGGACCGTCACAGATACGCAGTATTTT.

This sequence joins TRBV21-1 and TRBJ2-7; the table calls TRBD1, which could not be checked here. TRBV21-1 is noted as a pseudogene. This CDR3 is 17 amino acids long. The DNA of the CDR3 is TGTGCCAGCAGCAAAGGGAAGACCGGGACAGGGGCCTACGAGCAGTACTTC. Amino acid sequence: CASSKGKTGTGAYEQYF.

This CDR3 reads CASSLLPQGGARGYTF. As DNA, the CDR3 is TGTGCCAGCAGTTTATTACCTCAGGGGGGCGCGAGGGGCTACACCTTC. This chain uses TRBV28 with TRBJ1-2, with 7 nucleotides matching TRBD1. The junction had 13 bases not matched to a gene; V was cut back by 1 base and J by 8 bases. Germline CDR1 reads MDHEN; CDR2 reads SYDVKM. The CDR3 has 16 residues.

This rearrangement joins TRBV5-1 to TRBJ2-5; a weak D match, TRBD2 (6 bases). Trimming removed 0 bases from V and 2 bases from J, with 11 bases in between. This CDR3 contains 15 residues. Germline V CDR1 and CDR2: SGHRS, YFSETQ. CDR3 loop: CASSLGGGLQETQYF. For the CDR3, the DNA is TGCGCCAGCAGCTTGGGGGGTGGACTACAAGAGACCCAGTACTTC.

The chain carries TRBV12-1 and TRBJ2-7; the D segment call TRBD2 is taken from the table without a DNA check. TRBV12-1 is given as a pseudogene. The CDR3 is made up of 17 amino acids. In DNA, the CDR3 is TGTGCCAGCAGCCCTGTCAACTTCGGGAGGCGCTCCTACGAGCAGTACTTC. As protein: CASSPVNFGRRSYEQYF.

This clone was seen a few times. J is TRBJ2-7 and V is TRBV6-1; no clear D gene. The V gene lost 2 bases and the J gene lost 6 bases, with 17 bases spanning the gap. The CDR3 extends over 15 amino acids. Germline lookup yields CDR1 MNHNS and CDR2 SASEGT. For the CDR3, the DNA is TGTGCCAGCAGTGAATTGTTCCAGGCTACGGGCGAGCAGTACTTC. The encoded protein is CASSELFQATGEQYF.

The chain is built from TRBV6-5 and TRBJ2-2; D may be TRBD2 (5 bases). Germline CDR1 MNHEY, CDR2 SVGAGI. Trimming left V 0 bases short and J 3 bases short, with 5 bases between. The CDR3 extends over 14 amino acids. In DNA form, the CDR3 reads TGTGCCAGCAGTTACTCGAGGGACACCGGGGAGCTGTTTTTT. Translating it yields CASSYSRDTGELFF.